This entry concerns a single T cell receptor (beta chain). Its antigen is as yet unknown. TCR beta CDR3 regions were amplified from RNA. Initially, a first-round RT-PCR of the TCR CDR3 employed the HTBI primer set. TCRdb called the multiplex PCR reads again in MiXCR, with one record for every CDR3 protein. The data show about 520,000 distinct CDR3 sequences, 20% to 25% seen once. This sample is drawn from a study of T cells in Graves' hyperthyroidism and ophthalmopathy. Overall study context: Initial diagnosis, before any treatment, was when peripheral blood was collected. Notes on the study in general: From stable hyperthyroidism, ophthalmopathy was separated by a 13 V-J model.

Patients were aged 18 to 65, had disease duration under 2 months, and had newly diagnosed hyperthyroidism. Exclusions: uncontrolled infection, other autoimmune disease, pregnancy, lactation. CDR1 and CDR2 (germline): LNHDA, SQIVND (reference sequence). Trimming cost V 5 bases and J 0 bases, with 11 bases left between them. This CDR3 has 14 residues. Input material: blood. The rearrangement links TRBV19 to TRBJ2-7; the D is unclear. This TCR was recovered from a man aged 18 to 30 with Graves' hyperthyroidism. The chain's CDR3 is CASSGSVASYEQYF. The CDR3 region has the DNA TGTGCCAGTAGTGGAAGTGTAGCCTCCTACGAGCAGTACTTC. The variable domain in full, completed from reference TRBV19 and TRBJ2-7, reads DGGITQSPKYLFRKEGQNVTLSCEQNLNHDAMYWYRQDPGQGLRLIYYSQIVNDFQKGDIAEGYSVSREKKESFPLTVTSAQKNPTAFYLCASSGSVASYEQYFGPGTRLTVT.